These 6 T cell receptor beta chains were sequenced from one sample in a study of patients and donors after allogeneic stem cell transplantation. TCRdb analysed the RT-PCR reads with MiXCR anew, one entry per CDR3 protein. The table shows approximately 160,000 distinct CDR3 sequences, with approximately 25% occurring only once. Sequencing was performed on blood, either unsorted or a sorted T cell fraction (not recorded which). The receptors come from a human donor who was either an allogeneic HSCT recipient or a stem cell or donor lymphocyte infusion donor (not recorded which). It is not recorded whose cells these are; they may come from a transplant donor.

This chain joins TRBV20-1 and TRBJ2-3; TRBD2 matches 7 bases. V dropped 1 base and J dropped 2; count of bases not matched to a gene: 15. The germline gives CDR1 DFQATT, CDR2 SNEGSKA (reference sequence). This CDR3 is 18 amino acids long. In nucleotides, the CDR3 is TGCAGTGCTAGAGGCATGGGGACTACCATACTTTTCACAGATACGCAGTATTTT. It is translated as CSARGMGTTILFTDTQYF.

This clonotype was counted only a few times. The chain recombines TRBV12-3 or TRBV12-4 with TRBJ2-1; 9 positions match TRBD2. V lost 2 bases to trimming and J lost 7 bases; unmatched junction nucleotides: 6. This CDR3 has 15 residues. The DNA of the CDR3 is TGTGCCAGCAGTTTAATGATAGCGGGAGATAATGAGCAGTTCTTC. This encodes CASSLMIAGDNEQFF.

This chain joins TRBV5-8 and TRBJ2-7, with 11 bases fitting TRBD2. V shed 5 bases, J shed 4 bases, and the junction held 8 bases outside the gene matches. The germline V gene has CDR1 SGHTS and CDR2 YDEGEE. CDR3 length: 15 amino acids. The CDR3 sequence: CASRVTSGRLYEQYF. CDR3 nucleotide sequence: TGTGCCAGCAGAGTCACTAGCGGGAGACTGTACGAGCAGTACTTC.

The CDR3 sequence: CSAVDRVYGANVLTF. The CDR3 DNA sequence: TGCAGTGCCGTCGACAGGGTCTACGGGGCCAACGTCCTGACTTTC. The chain links TRBV20-1 to TRBJ2-6; TRBD1 matches 7 bases. The germline gives CDR1 DFQATT, CDR2 SNEGSKA (reference sequence). Losses at the gene ends were 6 bases for V and 4 bases for J; bases not matched to a gene: 9. The CDR3 is 15 amino acids.

The rearrangement uses TRBV6-1 and TRBJ2-1; D not certain. Trimming removed 3 bases at V and 4 bases at J, with 10 bases between. CDR3 length: 14 residues. The germline gives CDR1 MNHNS, CDR2 SASEGT. DNA for the CDR3: TGTGCCAGCAGTGAGATACCGGAATACAATGAGCAGTTCTTC. It translates to CASSEIPEYNEQFF.

V usage is TRBV7-9 and J usage is TRBJ2-3; D is unclear. Germline assignment: CDR1 SEHNR and CDR2 FQNEAQ (reference sequence). V lost 5 bases to trimming and J lost 2 bases, with 23 bases between them. The CDR3 contains 18 residues. The CDR3 spells CASSPRRVAQKFTDTQYF. Written as DNA, the CDR3 is TGTGCCAGCAGCCCCCGGCGTGTGGCCCAAAAATTCACAGATACGCAGTATTTT.